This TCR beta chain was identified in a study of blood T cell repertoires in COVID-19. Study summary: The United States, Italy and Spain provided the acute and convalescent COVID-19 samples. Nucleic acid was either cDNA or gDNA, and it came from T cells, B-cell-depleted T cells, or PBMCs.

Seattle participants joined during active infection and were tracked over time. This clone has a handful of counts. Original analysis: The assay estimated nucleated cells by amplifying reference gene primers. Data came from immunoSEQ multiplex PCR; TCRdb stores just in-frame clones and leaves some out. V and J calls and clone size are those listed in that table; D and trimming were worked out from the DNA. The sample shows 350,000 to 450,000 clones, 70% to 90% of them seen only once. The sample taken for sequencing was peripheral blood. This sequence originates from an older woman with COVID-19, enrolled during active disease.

CDR3 loop: CASSLVWAGADEAFF. The CDR3, as DNA: TGTGCCAGCAGCTTGGTATGGGCAGGGGCTGATGAAGCTTTCTTT. The chain links TRBV5-8 to TRBJ1-1; D is perhaps TRBD1 (6 bases). CDR3 length: 15 amino acids. Germline-derived CDR1 and CDR2 are SGHTS and YDEGEE. Trimming shortened V by 0 bases and J by 7 bases, and 16 bases separated the two germline ends.